These T cell receptor beta chains were read from a single sample in a study of CD8 T cells in ankylosing spondylitis. MiXCR was run by TCRdb on the 5' RACE reads, yielding one entry per CDR3 protein. Found here are around 770,000 distinct CDR3 sequences, 15% to 20% of them singletons; the top ten hold about 20%. The specimen was blood, either unsorted or a sorted T cell fraction (not recorded which). The receptors come from a male donor with ankylosing spondylitis. Each CDR3 is given with its conserved first and last residue. D genes are given only for firm matches. Not all rows give a size; the values are once, few, many and, for expanded clones, a class.

j_call d_call v_call clone_size cdr3_nt cdr3_aa
TRBJ2-2 NA TRBV25-1 NA TGTGCCAGCAGTGACCCCATAGTCAACACCGGGGAGCTGTTTTTT CASSDPIVNTGELFF
TRBJ2-4 NA TRBV5-1 few TGCGCCAGCAGCTTGGTCTTTGGGTCGACAAACATTCAGTACTTC CASSLVFGSTNIQYF
TRBJ2-6 NA TRBV6-1 few TGTGCCAGCAGACCCACCACAGTCTCTGGGGCCAACGTCCTGACTTTC CASRPTTVSGANVLTF
TRBJ2-3 TRBD2 TRBV6-1 NA TGTGCCAGCAACAGCGGGGGGGCAACAGATACGCAGTATTTT CASNSGGATDTQYF
TRBJ2-7 TRBD2 TRBV27 NA TGTGCCAGCAGTTCCCTAGCGGCAAGGTACGAGCAGTACTTC CASSSLAARYEQYF
TRBJ2-5 TRBD2 TRBV5-1 NA TGCGCCAGCAGCACCGGACTAGCGGAGACCCAGTACTTC CASSTGLAETQYF
TRBJ2-7 TRBD1 TRBV6-1 NA TGTGCCAGCAGGCAGGGGGCCAACTACGAGCAGTACTTC CASRQGANYEQYF
TRBJ1-1 NA TRBV11-2 NA TGTGCCAGCAGCTTACAGATTGTGAACACTGAAGCTTTCTTT CASSLQIVNTEAFF
TRBJ2-2 NA TRBV29-1 few TGCAGCGCAAACCATGGAACCGGGGAGCTGTTTTTT CSANHGTGELFF
TRBJ2-1 TRBD2 TRBV29-1 many TGCAGCGTTGAACTCCGGCTAGCGGAATACAATGAGCAGTTCTTC CSVELRLAEYNEQFF
TRBJ2-5 TRBD1 TRBV12-3/TRBV12-4 few TGTGCCAGCAGTTTAGTTCGACAGGGCTTCCAAGAGACCCAGTACTTC CASSLVRQGFQETQYF
TRBJ2-7 NA TRBV20-1 NA TGCAGTGAGGTGTACGAGCAGTACTTC CSEVYEQYF
TRBJ2-7 TRBD1 TRBV30 NA TGTGCCTGGAGGTTGGACAGGGCGGCCTACGAGCAGTACTTC CAWRLDRAAYEQYF
TRBJ1-3 NA TRBV20-1 NA TGCAGTGCTAGGGCTCCCCGAAACACCATATATTTT CSARAPRNTIYF
TRBJ1-2 TRBD1 TRBV6-2/TRBV6-3 NA TGTGCCAGCAGTTACCCCCCCGGGACAGGGGACTATGGCTACACCTTC CASSYPPGTGDYGYTF
TRBJ1-2 NA TRBV27 many TGTGCCAGCAGTTTATCGGGCAGGGTCGGCTATGGCTACACCTTC CASSLSGRVGYGYTF
TRBJ2-3 NA TRBV6-4 NA TGTGCCAGCAGTGAACAGGACCCCACAGATACGCAGTATTTT CASSEQDPTDTQYF
TRBJ2-1 TRBD2 TRBV15 NA TGTGCCACCAGCAGAGAAAGCGGGAGGCCCAATGAGCAGTTCTTC CATSRESGRPNEQFF
TRBJ2-4 NA TRBV5-6 NA TGTGCCAGCAGCTTGGTGTCTAGCCCGAGAAACATTCAGTACTTC CASSLVSSPRNIQYF
TRBJ1-5 NA TRBV5-4 few TGTGCCAGCAGCTTGGGACCCGAGGGTCAGCCCCAGCATTTT CASSLGPEGQPQHF
TRBJ2-5 TRBD2 TRBV18 NA TGTGCCAGCTCACCCCCCGGGGGGAGCGAGACCCAGTACTTC CASSPPGGSETQYF
TRBJ2-5 TRBD2 TRBV5-1 NA TGCGCCAGCAGCTCGGGACTAGGTGGCCCAGAGACCCAGTACTTC CASSSGLGGPETQYF
TRBJ2-1 NA TRBV24-1 NA TGTGCCACCAGTGACCGAGACTACCCCCTTTGGCAGTTCTTC CATSDRDYPLWQFF
TRBJ1-1 TRBD1 TRBV5-1 NA TGCGCCAGCAGCTTGGGTCTGGGGACAGGCGGGCGAGAAGCTTTCTTT CASSLGLGTGGREAFF
TRBJ1-2 NA TRBV5-1 NA TGCGCCAGCAGCCCAGACCTAGGGGAGTTGGGCTACACCTTC CASSPDLGELGYTF
TRBJ2-7 NA TRBV20-1 few TGCAGTGCTAGTTCAGCCTACGAGCAGTACTTC CSASSAYEQYF
TRBJ2-1 TRBD2 TRBV20-1 NA TGCAGTGCTCTAGCGGGAGATATCGATGAGCAGTTCTTC CSALAGDIDEQFF
TRBJ1-5 TRBD1 TRBV2 once TGTGCCAGCAACCCGGGACAGGGGGGCCGGGAGCCCCAGCATTTT CASNPGQGGREPQHF
TRBJ1-2 TRBD1 TRBV15 NA TGTGCCACCAGCAGAGTCCGGCAGGGGGGCGGCTACACCTTC CATSRVRQGGGYTF
TRBJ2-7 NA TRBV6-5 few TGTGCCAGCAGTTACGAGGAGGGAGCGGAGCAGTACTTC CASSYEEGAEQYF
TRBJ2-4 NA TRBV5-1 few TGCGCCAGCAGCACACAGGGGGGGAAGGCCAAAAACATTCAGTACTTC CASSTQGGKAKNIQYF
TRBJ2-5 NA TRBV11-2 NA TGTGCCAGCAATCTAAGGGAGGCGTGGGGGGAGACCCAGTACTTC CASNLREAWGETQYF
TRBJ2-1 NA TRBV6-5 NA TGTGCCAGCAGTTCTAGCCATTATAACAATGAGCAGTTCTTC CASSSSHYNNEQFF
TRBJ1-1 NA TRBV27 few TGTGCCAGCAGTTTATCGTCATACGACACTGAAGCTTTCTTT CASSLSSYDTEAFF
TRBJ1-1 TRBD1 TRBV14 few TGTGCCAGCAGCCCGACAGGGGGCAAGACTGAAGCTTTCTTT CASSPTGGKTEAFF
TRBJ2-7 TRBD1 TRBV7-9 few TGTGCCAGCAGCGGTCGACAGGGGGCCAACGAGCAGTACTTC CASSGRQGANEQYF
TRBJ2-7 TRBD1 TRBV27 NA TGTGCCAGCAGACGGACAGGGCCCTACGAGCAGTACTTC CASRRTGPYEQYF
TRBJ1-1 TRBD1 TRBV12-3/TRBV12-4 NA TGTGCCAGCAGTTTACGTTCAGGGGGCCTCACTGAAGCTTTCTTT CASSLRSGGLTEAFF
TRBJ2-1 NA TRBV29-1 few TGCAGCGCTACCCCACGCTCCTACAATGAGCAGTTCTTC CSATPRSYNEQFF
TRBJ1-1 NA TRBV11-2 few TGTGCCAGCAGGGGGACAAGGACAGTATCGCACGCTTTCTTT CASRGTRTVSHAFF
TRBJ2-5 TRBD2 TRBV5-4 NA TGTGCCAGCAGCTTGAGGACTAGCGGAGTCCAAGAGACCCAGTACTTC CASSLRTSGVQETQYF
TRBJ1-1 NA TRBV10-2 NA TGCGCCAGCCGACCTCGGAACACTGAAGCTTTCTTT CASRPRNTEAFF
TRBJ2-5 NA TRBV3-1 NA TGTGCCAGCAGCCACCTAGGGCGGGAGACCCAGTACTTC CASSHLGRETQYF
TRBJ1-2 TRBD1 TRBV4-2 few TGTGCCAGCAGCCCCGGAAAGACAGGGTCGGCCTATGGCTACACCTTC CASSPGKTGSAYGYTF
TRBJ2-1 TRBD2 TRBV20-1 NA TGCAGTGCACCGACTAGCGGGAGGCCCTACAATGAGCAGTTCTTC CSAPTSGRPYNEQFF
TRBJ2-1 NA TRBV2 few TGTGCCAGCAGTCAGACGGAGATTGGGGGCTACAATGAGCAGTTCTTC CASSQTEIGGYNEQFF
TRBJ2-4 TRBD1 TRBV7-8 NA TGTGCCAGCAGCCCGGGGACAGAAGGAAACATTCAGTACTTC CASSPGTEGNIQYF
TRBJ2-5 NA TRBV7-8 NA TGTGCCAGCAGCTTAGGGCTAGCCGAAAGAAAAGAGACCCAGTACTTC CASSLGLAERKETQYF
TRBJ1-1 TRBD1 TRBV6-2/TRBV6-3 few TGTGCCAGCAGCCGACAGGGTGGGGCTGAAGCTTTCTTT CASSRQGGAEAFF
TRBJ2-7 NA TRBV18 NA TGTGCCAGCTCACCACAACCGGTAGGGGTCGAGCAGTACTTC CASSPQPVGVEQYF
TRBJ2-3 NA TRBV6-4 NA TGTGCCAGCAGCCCAGAGCAGGGCTCGGATACGCAGTATTTT CASSPEQGSDTQYF
TRBJ2-7 TRBD2 TRBV20-1 NA TGCAGTGCTCCTTCCCCGGGACTAGCGGTCTACGAGCAGTACTTC CSAPSPGLAVYEQYF
TRBJ1-2 NA TRBV12-3/TRBV12-4 many TGTGCCAGCAGCTTAGAAGACTATGGCTACACCTTC CASSLEDYGYTF
TRBJ1-1 NA TRBV19 NA TGTGCCAGTAGTATAGATCGGCAGCTGAACACTGAAGCTTTCTTT CASSIDRQLNTEAFF
TRBJ1-1 TRBD1 TRBV27 few TGTGCCAGCAGTTTTACCGGGACAGGGTCAGGAACTGAAGCTTTCTTT CASSFTGTGSGTEAFF
TRBJ2-3 NA TRBV29-1 few TGCAGCGTTGAACCCTTCCCCACAGATACGCAGTATTTT CSVEPFPTDTQYF
TRBJ2-2 TRBD2 TRBV30 NA TGTGCCTGTGGTGGGACTAGCAGCACCGGGGAGCTGTTTTTT CACGGTSSTGELFF
TRBJ2-1 NA TRBV6-1 once TGTGCCACCACGGGAGCGGGCTACAATGAGCAGTTCTTC CATTGAGYNEQFF
TRBJ1-4 NA TRBV28 NA TGTGCCAGCTACGGGGAGAGTGAAAAACTGTTTTTT CASYGESEKLFF
TRBJ2-3 NA TRBV7-9 few TGTGCCAGCAGCTTAGTGCAGGGTCCAGATACGCAGTATTTT CASSLVQGPDTQYF